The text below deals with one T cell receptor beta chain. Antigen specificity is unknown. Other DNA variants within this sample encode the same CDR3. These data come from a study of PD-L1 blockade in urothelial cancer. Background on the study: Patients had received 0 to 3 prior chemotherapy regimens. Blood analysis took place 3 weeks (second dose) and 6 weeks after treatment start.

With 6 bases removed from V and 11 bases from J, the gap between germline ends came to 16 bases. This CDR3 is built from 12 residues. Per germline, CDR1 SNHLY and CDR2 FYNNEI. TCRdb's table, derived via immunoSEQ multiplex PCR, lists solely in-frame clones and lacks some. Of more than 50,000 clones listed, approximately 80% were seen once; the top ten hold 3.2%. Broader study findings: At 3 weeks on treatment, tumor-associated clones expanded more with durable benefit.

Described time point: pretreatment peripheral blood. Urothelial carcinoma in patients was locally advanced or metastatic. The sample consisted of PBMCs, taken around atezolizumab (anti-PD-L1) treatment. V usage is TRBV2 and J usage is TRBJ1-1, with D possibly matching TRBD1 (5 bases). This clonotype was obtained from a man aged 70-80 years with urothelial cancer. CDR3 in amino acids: CASSLTAGRAFF. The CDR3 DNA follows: TGTGCCAGCAGCCTGACAGCTGGGCGGGCTTTCTTT.